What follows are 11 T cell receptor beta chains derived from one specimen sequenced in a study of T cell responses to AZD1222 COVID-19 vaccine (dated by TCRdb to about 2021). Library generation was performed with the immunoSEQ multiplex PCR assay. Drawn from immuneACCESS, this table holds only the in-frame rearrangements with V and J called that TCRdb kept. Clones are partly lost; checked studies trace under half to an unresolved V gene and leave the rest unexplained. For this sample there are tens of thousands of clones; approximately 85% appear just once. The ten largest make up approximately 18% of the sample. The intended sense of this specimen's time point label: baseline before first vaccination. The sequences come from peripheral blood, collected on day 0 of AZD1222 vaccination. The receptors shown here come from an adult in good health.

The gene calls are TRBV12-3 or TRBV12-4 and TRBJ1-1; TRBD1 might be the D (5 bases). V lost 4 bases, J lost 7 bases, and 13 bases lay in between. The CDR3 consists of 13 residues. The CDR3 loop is CASSWDREFEAFF. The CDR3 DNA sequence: TGTGCCAGCAGTTGGGACCGTGAATTTGAAGCTTTCTTT.

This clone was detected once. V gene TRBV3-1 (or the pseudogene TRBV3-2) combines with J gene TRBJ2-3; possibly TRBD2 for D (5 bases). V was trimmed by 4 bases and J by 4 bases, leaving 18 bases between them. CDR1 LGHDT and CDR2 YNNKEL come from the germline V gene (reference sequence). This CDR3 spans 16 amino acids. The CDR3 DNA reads TGTGCCAGCAGCCTACGGTCCGGCGGAGGAGCAGATACGCAGTATTTT. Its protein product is CASSLRSGGGADTQYF.

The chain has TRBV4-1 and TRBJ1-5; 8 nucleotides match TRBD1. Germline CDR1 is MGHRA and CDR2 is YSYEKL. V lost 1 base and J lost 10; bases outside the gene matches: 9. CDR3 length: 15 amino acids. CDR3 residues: CASSQVPQGDDPQHF. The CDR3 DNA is TGCGCCAGCAGCCAAGTTCCACAGGGGGATGACCCCCAGCATTTT.

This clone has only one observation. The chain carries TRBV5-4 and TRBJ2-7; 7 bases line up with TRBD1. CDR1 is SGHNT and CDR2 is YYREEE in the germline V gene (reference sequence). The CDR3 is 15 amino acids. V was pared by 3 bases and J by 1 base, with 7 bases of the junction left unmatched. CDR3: CASSSPGQKSYEQYF. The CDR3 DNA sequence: TGTGCCAGCAGCTCGCCGGGACAGAAATCCTACGAGCAGTACTTC.

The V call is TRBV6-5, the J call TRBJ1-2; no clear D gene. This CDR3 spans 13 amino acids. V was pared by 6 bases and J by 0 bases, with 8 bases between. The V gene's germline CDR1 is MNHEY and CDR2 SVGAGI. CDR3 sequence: CASSLTSNYGYTF. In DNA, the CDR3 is TGTGCCAGCAGCTTGACATCTAACTATGGCTACACCTTC.

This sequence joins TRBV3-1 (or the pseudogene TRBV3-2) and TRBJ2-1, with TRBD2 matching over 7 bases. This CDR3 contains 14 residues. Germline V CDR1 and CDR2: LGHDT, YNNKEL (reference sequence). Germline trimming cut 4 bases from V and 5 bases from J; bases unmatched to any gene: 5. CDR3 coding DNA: TGTGCCAGCAGCCGCGCGGGAGTGAACAATGAGCAGTTCTTC. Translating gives CASSRAGVNNEQFF.

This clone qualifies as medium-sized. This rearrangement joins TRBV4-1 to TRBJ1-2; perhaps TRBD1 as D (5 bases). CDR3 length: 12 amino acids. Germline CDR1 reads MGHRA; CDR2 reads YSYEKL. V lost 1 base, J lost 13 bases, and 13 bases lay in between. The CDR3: CASSQGGQVSTF. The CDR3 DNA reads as TGCGCCAGCAGCCAAGGGGGCCAGGTATCCACCTTC.

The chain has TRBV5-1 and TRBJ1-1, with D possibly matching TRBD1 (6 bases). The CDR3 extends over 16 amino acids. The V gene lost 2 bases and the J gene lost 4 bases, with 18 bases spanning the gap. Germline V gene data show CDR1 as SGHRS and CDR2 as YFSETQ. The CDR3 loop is CASSLQPGAGGTEAFF. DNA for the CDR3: TGCGCCAGCAGCTTACAACCGGGGGCCGGCGGCACTGAAGCTTTCTTT.

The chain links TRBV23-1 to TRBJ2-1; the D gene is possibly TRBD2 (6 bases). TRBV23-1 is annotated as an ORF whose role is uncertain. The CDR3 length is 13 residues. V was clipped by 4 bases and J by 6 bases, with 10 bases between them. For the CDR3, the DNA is TGCGCCAGCAGTCTTTCGCGGGGCAATGAGCAGTTCTTC. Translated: CASSLSRGNEQFF.

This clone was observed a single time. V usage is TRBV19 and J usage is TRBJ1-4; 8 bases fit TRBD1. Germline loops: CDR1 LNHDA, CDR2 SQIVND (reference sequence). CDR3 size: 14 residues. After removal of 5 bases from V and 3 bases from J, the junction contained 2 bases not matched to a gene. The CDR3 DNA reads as TGTGCCAGTAGTCGACAGGGGCCTAATGAAAAACTGTTTTTT. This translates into CASSRQGPNEKLFF.

The CDR3 coding sequence is TGTGCCAGCAGCCAAGGGGACCAGGGCTACGGGTCCAATGAGCAGTTCTTC. It specifies CASSQGDQGYGSNEQFF. V usage is TRBV3-1 (or the pseudogene TRBV3-2) and J usage is TRBJ2-1; the D gene could be TRBD1 or TRBD2 (5 bases each). The germline V gene has CDR1 LGHDT and CDR2 YNNKEL (reference sequence). CDR3 size: 17 residues. V lost 1 base and J lost 6, with 19 bases in between.